This T cell receptor beta chain was obtained from a study of blood T cell repertoires in COVID-19 (dated by TCRdb to 2020 to 2022). Context from the whole study: The collaborator samples originated in the United States, Italy and Spain and spanned the acute and convalescent phases of COVID-19. The prospective study material was composed of cDNA or gDNA derived from T cells, B-cell-depleted T cells, or PBMCs. The dataset comprised deeply sampled blood TCRbeta repertoires from subjects exposed to, actively infected with, or recovered from COVID-19. The repertoires were released in a freely available public database meant as a resource for research on the immune response to SARS-CoV-2. The samples were drawn from the first 160 participants of the ongoing ImmuneRACE study and from 1,200 or so subjects provided by 6 global collaborators. A de-identified subject ID, COVID-19 status, age in years and sex were almost always included in the sample metadata. Where available, HLA class I and class II types were obtained from metadata supplied by the sample provider rather than from assay-based typing. What the research found in general, with its limitations: How much clinical and demographic metadata was included differed by source and by participant, and the metadata was provided uncurated.

Each collaborating institution followed its own protocols to collect whole blood in K2EDTA tubes. Collaborator samples were shipped for TCRbeta analysis as frozen whole blood, isolated PBMCs, or DNA extracted from either sample type. Trimming costs V 5 bases and J 1 base, and their ends lie 10 bases apart. Inclusive of the bounding cysteine and phenylalanine, the CDR3 is 14 residues long. The entry retains the CDR3 DNA only, 42 bases that are in frame from base 1. Based on the germline V gene, the CDR1 and CDR2 sequences are MNHEY and SVGAGI. A word on this clone: The antigen it recognizes is unknown. No clone much larger than this one lies a single base away; base qualities are absent.

TCRbeta CDR3 regions were amplified from genomic DNA by means of the immunoSEQ Assay, a bias-controlled multiplex PCR. Regarding the original processing steps: Nucleated cell counts per sample were estimated from amplification of reference gene primers within the assay. Sequence reads were collapsed and filtered to measure the absolute abundance of every unique TCRbeta CDR3 rearrangement. Productive Simpson clonality was computed per sample as the square root of Simpson's diversity index over productive rearrangements. TCRdb holds this immuneACCESS table with in-frame rearrangements only. Some clones are missing; in checked studies, unresolved V genes explain under half, and the rest has no known cause. V and J calls and clone size are copied from that table; D and trimming were computed from the DNA. The table for this sample lists 220,000 or so clones; 80% to 85% of them were counted only once. The top ten clonotypes cover roughly 2.3% of the sample.

This receptor was identified in a woman aged 60-70 years with acute or convalescent COVID-19. The sample consisted of peripheral blood. The chain uses TRBV6-5 and TRBJ2-3, with the identity of the D gene unclear. At the DNA level, the sequence is TGTGCCAGCAGTATTAACCAGGGCACAGATACGCAGTATTTT. Translated, this gives CASSINQGTDTQYF.